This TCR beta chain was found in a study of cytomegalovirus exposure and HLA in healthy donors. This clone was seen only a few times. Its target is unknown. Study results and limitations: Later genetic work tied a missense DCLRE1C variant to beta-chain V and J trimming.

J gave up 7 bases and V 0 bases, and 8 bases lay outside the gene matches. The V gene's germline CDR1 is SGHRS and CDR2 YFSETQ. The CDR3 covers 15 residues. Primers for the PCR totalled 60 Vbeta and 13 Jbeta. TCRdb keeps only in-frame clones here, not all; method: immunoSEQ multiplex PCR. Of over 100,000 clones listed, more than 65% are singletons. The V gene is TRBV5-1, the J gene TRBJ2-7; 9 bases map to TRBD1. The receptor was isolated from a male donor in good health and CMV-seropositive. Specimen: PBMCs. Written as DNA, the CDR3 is TGCGCCAGCAGCTTGGCGAGACAGGGGGACGGGGAGCAGTACTTC. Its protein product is CASSLARQGDGEQYF.